Described below is a single TCR beta chain sequence and its context. The antigen it binds to is not known. Within one base of it there is no much larger clone, and no base qualities were kept. Whole blood was collected in K2EDTA tubes by collaborating institutions according to the institutions' own protocols. Collaborator samples were shipped for TCRbeta analysis as frozen whole blood, isolated PBMCs, or DNA extracted from either sample type. Trimming leaves V shorter by 5 bases and J shorter by 1 base, with the junction holding 9 bases beyond the gene matches. CDR1 MDHEN and CDR2 SYDVKM are derived from the germline V gene. The CDR3 numbers 16 residues from cysteine through phenylalanine. The kept DNA is CDR3 alone, 48 bases in frame from the first base. This sample was included in a study of blood T cell repertoires in COVID-19 (dated by TCRdb to the early 2020s). Concerning the study at large: Samples covering the acute and convalescent phases of COVID-19 were provided by collaborators in the United States, Italy and Spain. Deeply sampled blood TCRbeta repertoires from subjects exposed to, actively infected with, or recovered from COVID-19 were included in the dataset. The samples were drawn from the first 160 participants of the ongoing ImmuneRACE study and from 1,254 subjects provided by 6 global collaborators. Nearly every sample came with metadata listing a de-identified subject ID, COVID-19 status, age in years and sex. The repertoires were released in a freely available public database intended as a resource for research on the immune response to SARS-CoV-2. Where available, HLA class I and class II types were obtained from metadata supplied by the sample provider rather than from assay-based typing. The material from the prospective study consisted of cDNA or gDNA derived from T cells, B-cell-depleted T cells, or PBMCs. The research as a whole found: Clinical and demographic metadata were provided uncurated, with the amount varying by source and participant.

TCRbeta CDR3 regions were amplified from genomic DNA using the immunoSEQ Assay, a bias-controlled multiplex PCR. Regarding the original processing steps: The number of nucleated cells in each sample was estimated from the amplification of reference gene primers within the assay. To quantify the absolute abundance of each unique TCRbeta CDR3 rearrangement, sequence reads were collapsed and filtered. Productive Simpson clonality was computed per sample as the square root of Simpson's diversity index over productive rearrangements. In TCRdb, the immuneACCESS table is reduced to in-frame sequences with V and J assigned. These tables do not hold every clone; where another copy was compared, an unresolved V gene accounts for under half, and the others remain unexplained. D and trimming were read from the DNA, whereas the V and J calls and clone size are those reported in that table. The sample contains around 140,000 clones, roughly 82% of them found a single time. The ten largest clones take up roughly 4.9% of the sample.

The sample consisted of peripheral blood. The TCR originated in a human donor in a cohort sampled during active COVID-19. This chain is built from TRBV28 and TRBJ2-7; TRBD1 agrees with 9 junctional bases. The CDR3: CASSPGGTGSSYEQYF. In nucleotide form, the sequence is TGTGCCAGCAGTCCGGGCGGGACAGGGTCATCCTACGAGCAGTACTTC.